This T cell receptor (beta chain) is from a study of beta chain features in type 1 diabetes. The wider study: Patient and healthy donor groups were alike in age, gender and cell yields.

Expressed TCRB transcripts were sequenced because the isolated RNA had all been reverse transcribed beforehand. Some 3.6 million reads were obtained on average from naive, central memory and regulatory T cell samples. Repertoires were generated with immunoSEQ multiplex PCR, while TCRdb's copy carries only in-frame clones and drops some. This repertoire shows about 360,000 clones, around 13% found once; its top ten account for 0.01%. This clone was observed a few times. Its specificity is not known. Study-level results: Junctions at VDJ sites from type 1 diabetes patients had fewer insertions and more deletions. A moderate, significant TCRB CDR3 shortening appeared in type 1 diabetes across four CD4+ subsets.

J was trimmed by 0 bases and V by 3 bases; bases with no gene match: 3. This CDR3 is 15 amino acids long. The germline V gene encodes CDR1 SGHRS and CDR2 YFSETQ. This TCR was recovered from a woman under 30 with type 1 diabetes. The material sequenced was naive CD4+ T cells from blood. This chain links TRBV5-1 with TRBJ2-3; 8 nucleotides align to TRBD1. CDR3 sequence: CASSSQGVSTDTQYF. CDR3 coding DNA: TGCGCCAGCAGCTCACAGGGGGTTAGCACAGATACGCAGTATTTT.